The clone carrying this TCR beta chain was picked up a small number of times. Its cognate antigen is unknown. One entry per CDR3 protein, called by TCRdb with MiXCR from the RT-PCR reads. The sample contains around 570,000 distinct CDR3 sequences, 10% to 12% of which appear only once. This record comes from a study of response to subunit inactivated influenza vaccine. General study findings and limits: Authors suggested that a seasonal influenza vaccination recruits few new T cells each time.

Separately, the same data were catalogued under a study of T cells expressing NK-cell markers. From that report: TCR beta cDNA was made by 5'RACE template switching with UMIs. The study drew TCR beta repertoires from sorted CD3+CD56+NKG2C+, CD3+CD56+NKG2C- and CD3+CD56-NKG2C+ T cells. The study sequenced eight donors, seven HCMV-seropositive and one seronegative. Expanded NKG2C+ T cell clones had unclear HCMV specificity.

The receptor was isolated from a man aged 50 or older who received an inactivated influenza vaccine. The sample here was PBMCs from blood, taken on the day of vaccination.

CDR3 bases: TGCAGTGCTAGAGGGTGGGAAACTAATGAAAAACTGTTTTTT. Translation: CSARGWETNEKLFF. The gene calls are TRBV20-1 and TRBJ1-4, with D hard to call. Trimming cost V 1 base and J 1 base, with 7 bases left between them. Per the germline V gene, CDR1 is DFQATT and CDR2 is SNEGSKA (reference sequence). CDR3 length: 14 amino acids.